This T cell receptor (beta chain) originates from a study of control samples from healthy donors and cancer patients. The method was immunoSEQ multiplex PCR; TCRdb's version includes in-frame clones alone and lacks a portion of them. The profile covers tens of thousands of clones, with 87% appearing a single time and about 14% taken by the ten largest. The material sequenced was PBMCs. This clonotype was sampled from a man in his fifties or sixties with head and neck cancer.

The CDR3 nucleotides read TGCGCCAGCAGCTTTGCCGGGACGGACACCGGGGAGCTGTTTTTT. It translates to CASSFAGTDTGELFF. V and J are TRBV5-1 and TRBJ2-2; D might be TRBD1 or TRBD2, each matching 5 bases. Germline-derived CDR1 and CDR2 are SGHRS and YFSETQ. The CDR3 is made up of 15 amino acids. The V gene lost 2 bases and the J gene lost 3 bases, with 11 bases spanning the gap.